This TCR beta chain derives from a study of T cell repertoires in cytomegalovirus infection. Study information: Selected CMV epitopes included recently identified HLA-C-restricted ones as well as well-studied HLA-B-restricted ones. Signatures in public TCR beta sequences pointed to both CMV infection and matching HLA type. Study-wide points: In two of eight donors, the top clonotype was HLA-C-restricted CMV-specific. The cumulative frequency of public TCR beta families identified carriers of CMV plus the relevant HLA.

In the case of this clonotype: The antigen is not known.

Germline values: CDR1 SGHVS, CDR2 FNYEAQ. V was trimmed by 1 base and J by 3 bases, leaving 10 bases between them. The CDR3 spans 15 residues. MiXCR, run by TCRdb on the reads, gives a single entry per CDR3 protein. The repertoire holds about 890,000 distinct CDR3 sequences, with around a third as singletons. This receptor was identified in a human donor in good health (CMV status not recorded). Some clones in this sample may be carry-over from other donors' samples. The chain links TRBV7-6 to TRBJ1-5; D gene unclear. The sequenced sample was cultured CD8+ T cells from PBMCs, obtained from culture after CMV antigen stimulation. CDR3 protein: CASSLGNAPNQPQHF. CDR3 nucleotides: TGTGCCAGCAGCTTAGGCAACGCGCCCAATCAGCCCCAGCATTTT.